This T cell receptor (beta chain) was sequenced in a study of OX40 agonist ivuxolimab in advanced cancers. About the investigation overall: Ivuxolimab, which targeted the costimulatory receptor OX40 (CD134), was an agonistic, fully human IgG2 monoclonal antibody. The paper reports the monotherapy dose-escalation portion (N of about 50 patients) of the phase I ivuxolimab trial. In the dose-escalation cohort, more than 75% of patients were male, and the mean age was approximately 64 years, with a range of about 23 to 85. The purpose of peripheral TCRbeta sequencing was to test whether ivuxolimab changed TCR sequence diversity and led to clonal T-cell expansion. Patients were allowed to have had prior anti-PD-1, anti-PD-L1 or anti-CTLA-4 therapy, and around two fifths of the dose-escalation patients had been treated with checkpoint inhibitors. Partial responses occurred in three dose-escalation patients, of whom one had hepatocellular carcinoma and two had cutaneous melanoma. Of the roughly 51 patients in dose escalation, approximately 20 had hepatocellular carcinoma, approximately 15 had melanoma, 9 had renal cell carcinoma and 9 had head and neck cancer. Intravenous ivuxolimab was administered to patients every 2 weeks at six dose levels: 0.01, 0.1, 0.3, 1.5, 3 and 10 mg/kg.

Broad study findings and their caveats: Antigen specificity was not determined for the clonally expanded peripheral T cells. After ivuxolimab, expanded clones were on average more numerous among CD8+ T cells than among CD4+ T cells. Low levels of normalized T-cell clonal expansion were also shown by some nonresponding patients. In the 0.1-3.0 mg/kg groups, partial responders had among the lowest normalized peripheral clonal expansion, particularly in CD8+ T cells. At doses from 0.1 to 3.0 mg/kg, clonal expansion was seen in both CD4+ and CD8+ blood T cells between baseline and week 6.

The trial excluded patients who had a history of autoimmune disease or who were on systemic immunosuppression. In every dose cohort, peripheral blood was drawn for TCR sequencing at baseline, cycle 4 day 1, and cycle 7 day 1. The samples were drawn from a first-in-human, open-label, multicenter phase I dose-escalation trial of ivuxolimab. Adults with locally advanced or metastatic melanoma, renal cell, hepatocellular, or head and neck squamous cell carcinoma were enrolled in the trial. Before TCR sequencing, CD4+ T cells and CD8+ T cells were sorted from peripheral blood as separate populations. As regards this clone: Its antigen specificity is not known. Per-nucleotide qualities are absent, and no much larger clonotype sits a single base away.

Genomic DNA was extracted from sorted cells for sequencing of the TCRbeta CDR3 region. TCRbeta CDR3 regions were sequenced using the immunoSEQ Assay. TCRdb re-hosts the immuneACCESS table, in-frame sequences only. Its copies lack some clones; in the studies checked, an unresolved V gene accounts for under half of them, and the cause for the rest is not known. This sample is represented by over 65,000 clones; around 92% of them were singletons. The ten largest clones take up 0.53% of the sample. This clonotype originated in an adult with an advanced solid tumor such as melanoma, head and neck, liver or kidney cancer. The source material was CD4+ or CD8+ T cells sorted from blood, sampled in a trial of the OX40 agonist ivuxolimab.

The CDR3 loop reads CATSRERGRYNEQFF. The nucleotides are TGTGCCACCAGCAGAGAACGAGGAAGATACAATGAGCAGTTCTTC. The V and J genes are TRBV15 and TRBJ2-1, with the D gene not clear enough to name. V loses 0 bases, J loses 4 bases, and the germline ends lie 10 bases apart. CDR3 length: 15 amino acids, cysteine to phenylalanine. Solely the CDR3 DNA is kept, with 45 bases framed from the first base. CDR1 and CDR2 are read off the germline V gene (reference sequence) as LNHNV and YYDKDF. The entire variable domain, with the stretches around the CDR3 drawn from the reference TRBV15 and TRBJ2-1 proteins, is DAMVIQNPRYQVTQFGKPVTLSCSQTLNHNVMYWYQQKSSQAPKLLFHYYDKDFNNEADTPDNFQSRRPNTSFCFLDIRSPGLGDTAMYLCATSRERGRYNEQFFGPGTRLTVL.